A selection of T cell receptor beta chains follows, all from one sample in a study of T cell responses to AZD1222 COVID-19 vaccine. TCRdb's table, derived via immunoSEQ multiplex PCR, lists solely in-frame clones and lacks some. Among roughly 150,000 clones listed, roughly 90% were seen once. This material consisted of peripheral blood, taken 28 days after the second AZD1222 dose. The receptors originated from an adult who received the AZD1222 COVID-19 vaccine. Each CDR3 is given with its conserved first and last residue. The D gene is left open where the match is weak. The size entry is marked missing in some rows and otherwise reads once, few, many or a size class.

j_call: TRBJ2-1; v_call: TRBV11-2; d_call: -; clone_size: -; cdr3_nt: TGTGCCAGCAGCTTAGTGCGTGAGCAGTTCTTC; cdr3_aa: CASSLVREQFF
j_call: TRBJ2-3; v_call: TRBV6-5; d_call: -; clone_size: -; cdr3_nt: TGTGCCAGCAGGCTGGACAGAGAAAGCACAGATACGCAGTATTTT; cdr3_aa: CASRLDRESTDTQYF
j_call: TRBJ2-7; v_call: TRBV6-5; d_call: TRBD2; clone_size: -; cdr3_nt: TGTGCCAGCACCATTAGCGGGGGACCCTACTACGAGCAGTACTTC; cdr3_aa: CASTISGGPYYEQYF
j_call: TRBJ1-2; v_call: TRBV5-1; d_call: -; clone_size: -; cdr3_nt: TGCGCCAGCAGCTTGGACCCGGTCCGCTATGGCTACACCTTC; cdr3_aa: CASSLDPVRYGYTF
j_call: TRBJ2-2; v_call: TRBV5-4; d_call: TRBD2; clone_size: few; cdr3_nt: TGTGCCAGCAGCCCGGGGACGGGAGGGTCCACCGGGGAGCTGTTTTTT; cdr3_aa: CASSPGTGGSTGELFF
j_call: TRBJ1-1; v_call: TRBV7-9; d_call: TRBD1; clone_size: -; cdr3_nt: TGTGCCAGCAGCCCTCGAAACACGGCTACAGGGGGGGCTTTCTTT; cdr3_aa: CASSPRNTATGGAFF
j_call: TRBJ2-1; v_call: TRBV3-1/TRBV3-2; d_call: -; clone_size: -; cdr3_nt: TGTGCCAGCAGCCAAGAGGACGGCGCAAGCTCCTACAATGAGCAGTTCTTC; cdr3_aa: CASSQEDGASSYNEQFF
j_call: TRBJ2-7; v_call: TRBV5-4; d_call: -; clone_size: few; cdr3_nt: TGTGCCAGCAGCTCCACCGGGACCGAGCAGTACTTC; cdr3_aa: CASSSTGTEQYF
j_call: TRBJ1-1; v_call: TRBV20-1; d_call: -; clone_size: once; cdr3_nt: TGCAGTGCACCCCTTCACACTGAAGCTTTCTTT; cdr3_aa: CSAPLHTEAFF
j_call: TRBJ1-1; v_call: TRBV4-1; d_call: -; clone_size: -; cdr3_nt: TGCGCCAGCAGTCTTCGGTCCGGACAGTGGAACACTGAAGCTTTCTTT; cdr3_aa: CASSLRSGQWNTEAFF
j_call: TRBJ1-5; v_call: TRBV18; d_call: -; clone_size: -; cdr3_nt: TGTGCCAGCTCACCACCGGGGTCCCATAGTCAGCCCCAGCATTTT; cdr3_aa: CASSPPGSHSQPQHF
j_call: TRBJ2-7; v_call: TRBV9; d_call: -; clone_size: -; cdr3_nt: TGTGCCAGCAGCCCAACACGTTCGACAGCAATCTCCTACGAGCAGTACTTC; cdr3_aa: CASSPTRSTAISYEQYF
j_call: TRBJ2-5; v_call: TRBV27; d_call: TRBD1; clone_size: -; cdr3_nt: TGTGCCAGCAGTTTATGGACAGGGAAAGAGACCCAGTACTTC; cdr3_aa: CASSLWTGKETQYF
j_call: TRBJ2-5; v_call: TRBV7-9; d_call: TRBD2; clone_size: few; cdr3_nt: TGTGCCAGCAGCCCGGGGACTAGTCAAGAGACCCAGTACTTC; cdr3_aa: CASSPGTSQETQYF
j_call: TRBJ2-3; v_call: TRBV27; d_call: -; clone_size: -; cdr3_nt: TGTGCCAGCAGTCTCGGGACGTATAGGGATACGCAGTATTTT; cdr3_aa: CASSLGTYRDTQYF
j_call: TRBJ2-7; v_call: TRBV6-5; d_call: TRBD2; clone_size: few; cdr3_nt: TGTGCCAGCAGTTCGGGACTAGCGGGAGCAGGGTACGAGCAGTACTTC; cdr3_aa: CASSSGLAGAGYEQYF
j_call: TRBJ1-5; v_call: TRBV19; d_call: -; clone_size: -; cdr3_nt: TGTGCCAGTAGAGGGAGTTTTGGCAATCAGCCCCAGCATTTT; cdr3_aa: CASRGSFGNQPQHF
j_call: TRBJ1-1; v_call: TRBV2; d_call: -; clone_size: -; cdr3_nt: TGTGCCAGCAGCAGGTTGTCGGGCACTGAAGCTTTCTTT; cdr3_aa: CASSRLSGTEAFF
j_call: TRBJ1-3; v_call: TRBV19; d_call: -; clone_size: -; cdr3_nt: TGTGCCAGTAGTGTAGGAGGACGGAAACCTGTCTCTGGAAACACCATATATTTT; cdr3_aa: CASSVGGRKPVSGNTIYF
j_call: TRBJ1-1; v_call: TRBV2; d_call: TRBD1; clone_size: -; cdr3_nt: TGTGCCAGCCGGGTGGACAGGGACACTGAAGCTTTCTTT; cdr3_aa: CASRVDRDTEAFF
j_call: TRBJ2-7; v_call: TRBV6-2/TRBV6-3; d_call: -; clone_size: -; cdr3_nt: TGTGCCAGCAGTTACCCAACCGGGACCTACGAGCAGTACTTC; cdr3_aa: CASSYPTGTYEQYF
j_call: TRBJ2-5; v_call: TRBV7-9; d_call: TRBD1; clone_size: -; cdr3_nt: TGTGCCAGCAGCTACTTCCCGGGACAGGGGCTTAGAAAAGAGACCCAGTACTTC; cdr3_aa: CASSYFPGQGLRKETQYF
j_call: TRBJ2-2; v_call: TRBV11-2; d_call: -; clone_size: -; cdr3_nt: TGTGCCAGCAGCTTTACGATACTTCCCTCGAACACCGGGGAGCTGTTTTTT; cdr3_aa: CASSFTILPSNTGELFF
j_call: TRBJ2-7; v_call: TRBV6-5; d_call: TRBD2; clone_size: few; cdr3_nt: TGTGCCAGCAGCCCCCGAGCGGGAGCCTACGAGCAGTACTTC; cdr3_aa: CASSPRAGAYEQYF
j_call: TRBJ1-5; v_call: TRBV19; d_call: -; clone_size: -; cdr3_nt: TGTGCCAGTAGTATAGAGGTTACCTGGAATCAGCCCCAGCATTTT; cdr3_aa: CASSIEVTWNQPQHF
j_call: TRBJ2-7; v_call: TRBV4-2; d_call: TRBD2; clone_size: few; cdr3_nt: TGTGCCAGCAGCCAAGGCACTAGCGGGGGGGCCCCCTACGAGCAGTACTTC; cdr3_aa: CASSQGTSGGAPYEQYF
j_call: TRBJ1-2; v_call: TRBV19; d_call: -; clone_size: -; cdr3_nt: TGTGCCAGTAGTTTATCCTCACTGGAGGGCGGCTACACCTTC; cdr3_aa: CASSLSSLEGGYTF
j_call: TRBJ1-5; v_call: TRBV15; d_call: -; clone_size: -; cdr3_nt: TGTGCCACCAGCAGAGATAGGGAGGGGAAGTATCAGCCCCAGCATTTT; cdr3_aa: CATSRDREGKYQPQHF
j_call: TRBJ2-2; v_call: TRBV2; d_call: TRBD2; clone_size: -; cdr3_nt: TGTGCCAGCAGCCCTGATCGAGCGGGGGGAGACGGGGAGCTGTTTTTT; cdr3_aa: CASSPDRAGGDGELFF
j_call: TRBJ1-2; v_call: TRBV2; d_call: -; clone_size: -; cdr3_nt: TGTGCCAGCAATCGGGACAACTATGGCTACACCTTC; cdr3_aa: CASNRDNYGYTF